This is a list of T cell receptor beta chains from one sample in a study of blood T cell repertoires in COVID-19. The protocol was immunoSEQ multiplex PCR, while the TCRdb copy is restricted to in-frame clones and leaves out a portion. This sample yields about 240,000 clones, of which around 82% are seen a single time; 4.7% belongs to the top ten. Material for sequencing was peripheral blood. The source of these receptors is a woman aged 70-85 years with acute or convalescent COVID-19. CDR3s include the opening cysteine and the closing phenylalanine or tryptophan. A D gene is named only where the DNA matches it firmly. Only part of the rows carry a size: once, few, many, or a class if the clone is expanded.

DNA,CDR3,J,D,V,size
TGTGCCAGCGCTCTCGAGGCCAATAATCAGCCCCAGCATTTT,CASALEANNQPQHF,TRBJ1-5,-,TRBV28,-
TGTGCCAGCATTGCAAGACTAGCGGGGGCCCCTCGGCTCTTC,CASIARLAGAPRLF,TRBJ2-1,TRBD2,TRBV28,-
TGTGCCAGCTCACCACGCGAGCCCGGGGTCAGCAATCAGCCCCAGCATTTT,CASSPREPGVSNQPQHF,TRBJ1-5,-,TRBV18,few
TGTGCCAGCAGCCAAGAAAGGGTGGGGGGGTCTTTCTTT,CASSQERVGGSFF,TRBJ1-1,-,TRBV14,-
TGCGCCAGCAGCTTGGCGGAAGCGGGGGCCCTCACAGGGACCCAGTACTTC,CASSLAEAGALTGTQYF,TRBJ2-5,TRBD2,TRBV5-1,-
TGTGCCAGCAGCTTAGGGGGCAGGGGGACCAACACTGAAGCTTTCTTT,CASSLGGRGTNTEAFF,TRBJ1-1,TRBD1,TRBV7-6,-
TGCGCCAGCAGCTTAAACGGCGACGCGGCAGAGACCCAGTACTTC,CASSLNGDAAETQYF,TRBJ2-5,-,TRBV5-1,few
TGCGCCAGCAGCCTTCGGGACACAGATACGCAGTATTTT,CASSLRDTDTQYF,TRBJ2-3,-,TRBV4-1,-
TGTGCCTTAATGGGAGCTAACTATGGCTACACCTTC,CALMGANYGYTF,TRBJ1-2,-,TRBV30,-
TGTGCCAGCAGGGCGACGCGGGATTCGGAGCTGTTTTTT,CASRATRDSELFF,TRBJ2-2,-,TRBV6-5,-
TGTGCCACCCCTCGGGGGGGGCAGCCCCAGCATTTT,CATPRGGQPQHF,TRBJ1-5,-,TRBV24-1,-
TGTGCCAGCAGCTTAGTCCCCCTAGCGAATGCAGATACGCAGTATTTT,CASSLVPLANADTQYF,TRBJ2-3,-,TRBV7-2,-
TGTGCCATCCCGGGCAGGACTGACATGAACACTGAAGCTTTCTTT,CAIPGRTDMNTEAFF,TRBJ1-1,-,TRBV6-5,-
TGTGCCAGCAGCTTCGAAGGACTAGCGGGGGGGATGGAGACCCAGTACTTC,CASSFEGLAGGMETQYF,TRBJ2-5,TRBD2,TRBV9,once
TGTGCCAGCAGCGGGGGGGTTGCTAATGAAAAACTGTTTTTT,CASSGGVANEKLFF,TRBJ1-4,-,TRBV28,-
TGCGCCAGCAGCCAGAACAGGGGATTAGTCACAGATACGCAGTATTTT,CASSQNRGLVTDTQYF,TRBJ2-3,TRBD1,TRBV4-3,-
TGTGCCAGCAGTTACCGACAGGGGAATGAAAAACTGTTTTTT,CASSYRQGNEKLFF,TRBJ1-4,TRBD1,TRBV6-2/TRBV6-3,-
TGCGCCAGCAGCCAAGTAACAGGGACAACTAATGAAAAACTGTTTTTT,CASSQVTGTTNEKLFF,TRBJ1-4,-,TRBV4-3,-
TGTGCCAGCAGCTCCGAGGTTACAGGGCTCTATGGCTACACCTTC,CASSSEVTGLYGYTF,TRBJ1-2,-,TRBV9,once
TGCGCCAGCAGCCAAGACGGCGGGGGCAATCAGCCCCAGCATTTT,CASSQDGGGNQPQHF,TRBJ1-5,-,TRBV4-3,-
TGTGCCAGCAGCCAAGATCTGCGGACAGGGGGTAATTCACCCCTCCACTTT,CASSQDLRTGGNSPLHF,TRBJ1-6,TRBD1,TRBV4-2,-
TGCAGTGCGTATAAATATGGCTACACCTTC,CSAYKYGYTF,TRBJ1-2,-,TRBV20-1,-
TGTGCCAGCAGTCTCACCTCGGGTCAGCCCCAGCATTTT,CASSLTSGQPQHF,TRBJ1-5,-,TRBV12-3/TRBV12-4,once
TGTGCCAGCAGCTTCCTGGGGGAGGGCTATGGCTACACCTTC,CASSFLGEGYGYTF,TRBJ1-2,-,TRBV9,-
TGCAGTGCTCGGTTCGACACTGAAGCTTTCTTT,CSARFDTEAFF,TRBJ1-1,-,TRBV20-1,-
TGCGCCAGCAGCCAAGCGACCGGGACAGGGCATACCCAGTACTTC,CASSQATGTGHTQYF,TRBJ2-5,TRBD1,TRBV4-1,-
TGTGCCAGCAGGGGACAGCACCAAGAGACCCAGTACTTC,CASRGQHQETQYF,TRBJ2-5,TRBD1,TRBV6-6,few
TGTGCCACCAGCAGCCGACAACCCTATAATTCACCCCTCCACTTT,CATSSRQPYNSPLHF,TRBJ1-6,-,TRBV15,-
TGTGCCAGCAGCTCCAAGGGGGGGCCGGGTCGGACCCAGTACTTC,CASSSKGGPGRTQYF,TRBJ2-5,-,TRBV5-4,-
TGTGCCAGCGATGACAGGGGACTCGGTCAGCCCCAGCATTTT,CASDDRGLGQPQHF,TRBJ1-5,TRBD1,TRBV19,-
TGTGCCAGCTCCGGGACAGTATACAATGAGCAGTTCTTC,CASSGTVYNEQFF,TRBJ2-1,TRBD1,TRBV7-2,-
TGTGCCAGCAGTTACTCGACAGGGGGGCTCTATGGCTACACCTTC,CASSYSTGGLYGYTF,TRBJ1-2,TRBD1,TRBV6-5,-
TGTGCCATCAGTGGGGACAGGTACACTGAAGCTTTCTTT,CAISGDRYTEAFF,TRBJ1-1,TRBD1,TRBV10-3,-
TGCGCCAGCAGCTCTGCAGGGGATGTCGATAACTATGGCTACACCTTC,CASSSAGDVDNYGYTF,TRBJ1-2,-,TRBV5-1,-
TGTGCCAGCAGCTTAGTGGGGCCGGGGAACACTGAAGCTTTCTTT,CASSLVGPGNTEAFF,TRBJ1-1,-,TRBV7-9,-
TGCGCCAGCAGCGGCGAGGGTAGAAACTATGGCTACACCTTC,CASSGEGRNYGYTF,TRBJ1-2,-,TRBV5-1,-
TGTGCCAGCAGTTACTCTATAGGGGGCAACACTGAAGCTTTCTTT,CASSYSIGGNTEAFF,TRBJ1-1,TRBD1,TRBV6-5,-
TGCGCCAGCAGTTGGGGACAGGGAAACACTGAAGCTTTCTTT,CASSWGQGNTEAFF,TRBJ1-1,TRBD1,TRBV10-1,many
TGCGCCAGCAGCTCAGACAGTAAGGGGACCCAGTACTTC,CASSSDSKGTQYF,TRBJ2-5,-,TRBV5-1,-
TGTGCCAGCAGCTTCAACGAGGAGACCCAGTACTTC,CASSFNEETQYF,TRBJ2-5,-,TRBV2,-
TGTGCCAGCAAAAGGACTGCCCCTGGCGAGCAGTACTTC,CASKRTAPGEQYF,TRBJ2-7,-,TRBV12-3/TRBV12-4,-
TGTGCCAGCAGTTTCCTCCCCCGGACAGGAGGGAACACTGAAGCTTTCTTT,CASSFLPRTGGNTEAFF,TRBJ1-1,TRBD1,TRBV5-4,-
TGTGCCAGCAGTTACACAACCGGGGAGCTGTTTTTT,CASSYTTGELFF,TRBJ2-2,-,TRBV6-6,-
TGTGCCAGCAGCTTAGATCGGCTAGCGGGGTATGCAGATACGCAGTATTTT,CASSLDRLAGYADTQYF,TRBJ2-3,TRBD2,TRBV11-2,-
TGTGCCAGCAGGCAGGGGACCTTAAATCAGCCCCAGCATTTT,CASRQGTLNQPQHF,TRBJ1-5,-,TRBV28,-
TGTGCCAGCAGTGAGCAGGCCAACTATGGCTACACCTTC,CASSEQANYGYTF,TRBJ1-2,-,TRBV6-1,-
TGTGCCAGCAGCGCGACCTACAATGAGCAGTTCTTC,CASSATYNEQFF,TRBJ2-1,-,TRBV5-4,-
TGCGCCAGCAGCCCTATAGCGGGGGGGCCTGGCGAGCAGTACTTC,CASSPIAGGPGEQYF,TRBJ2-7,TRBD2,TRBV5-1,-
TGTGCCAGCAGTTCCGGGGACCAAGAGACCCAGTACTTC,CASSSGDQETQYF,TRBJ2-5,-,TRBV28,-
TGTGCCAGCAGTGACTTTGAGTTTGAAGCTTTCTTT,CASSDFEFEAFF,TRBJ1-1,-,TRBV25-1,-